This T cell receptor (beta chain) comes out of a study of OX40 agonist ivuxolimab in advanced cancers. Whole-study context: A male proportion of 82.7% was recorded, with mean age approximately 60 years and range 23 to 79. Two cutaneous melanoma patients and one hepatocellular carcinoma patient, three in all, had partial responses.

If patients had autoimmune disease history or systemic immunosuppression, they were excluded. This table comes from immunoSEQ multiplex PCR, and its TCRdb copy is limited to in-frame clones, with some not included. This table has some 70,000 clones, 70% to 90% appearing once. This clone has only a few counts. With 2 bases removed from V and 5 bases from J, the gap between germline ends came to 7 bases. This CDR3 region has 12 residues. Germline assignment: CDR1 SGHAT and CDR2 FQNNGV. The sequence was collected from an adult with an advanced solid tumor such as melanoma, head and neck, liver or kidney cancer. The specimen comprised CD4+ or CD8+ T cells sorted from blood, sampled in a trial of the OX40 agonist ivuxolimab. This rearrangement joins TRBV11-2 to TRBJ2-7; D is unresolved. DNA for the CDR3: TGTGCCAGCAGCTTATGGAGAAACGAGCAGTACTTC. Protein: CASSLWRNEQYF.